Listed here are 25 T cell receptor beta chains from one sample, sequenced in a study of blood T cell repertoires in COVID-19. Assay: immunoSEQ multiplex PCR; the TCRdb copy retains only in-frame clones and omits some. Of fewer than 250,000 clones listed, around four fifths were seen once; the top ten hold nearly 20%. The source material was peripheral blood. These TCRs come from a young man with active or convalescent COVID-19.

The rearrangement links TRBV7-9 to TRBJ1-1; D is ambiguous. The CDR3 covers 16 residues. The germline CDR1 and CDR2 sequences are SEHNR and FQNEAQ (reference sequence). Trimming took 3 bases from V and 0 from J, leaving 14 bases between them. CDR3 sequence reads: CASSFGRPRLNTEAFF. The CDR3 DNA reads TGTGCCAGCAGCTTTGGGAGGCCGCGTCTGAACACTGAAGCTTTCTTT.

The V gene is TRBV19, the J gene TRBJ2-1, with 8 bases fitting TRBD2. CDR1 LNHDA and CDR2 SQIVND come from the germline V gene (reference sequence). The ends lost 7 bases at V and 8 bases at J; junction bases unmatched: 7. This CDR3 region has 13 residues. CDR3 bases: TGTGCCAGTACCCCGGGGGGGTTGCATGAGCAGTTCTTC. This codes for CASTPGGLHEQFF.

A few counts support this clone. This rearrangement joins TRBV25-1 to TRBJ1-1; TRBD1 agrees at 8 bases. The J segment lost 0 bases and the V segment lost 3 bases, leaving 6 bases of the junction unmatched. This CDR3 comprises 16 residues. In germline, CDR1 is MGHDK, CDR2 SYGVNS. The CDR3 bases are TGTGCCAGCAGTGAGACCAGGGGGCGTGTGAACACTGAAGCTTTCTTT. Translating gives CASSETRGRVNTEAFF.

This clone was detected a few times. The genes are TRBV5-6 and TRBJ1-5; no clear D. The V gene's germline CDR1 is SGHDT and CDR2 YYEEEE. The ends were cut back, 0 bases at V and 8 bases at J, with 12 bases in the middle. The CDR3 is 14 residues long. This CDR3 is CASSLGVSVEPQHF. Here the CDR3 DNA reads TGTGCCAGCAGCTTGGGAGTTTCTGTTGAGCCCCAGCATTTT.

The chain carries TRBV7-2 and TRBJ2-1; TRBD1 is a possible D gene (5 bases). CDR1 SGHTA and CDR2 FQGNSA come from the germline V gene. Trimming shortened V by 3 bases and J by 4 bases, and 16 bases separated the two germline ends. CDR3 length equals 16 residues. The chain's CDR3 is CASSLGQGYNYNEQFF. Here the CDR3 DNA reads TGTGCCAGCAGCTTGGGTCAGGGCTACAATTACAATGAGCAGTTCTTC.

The V call is TRBV9, the J call TRBJ2-2; TRBD1 matches 7 bases. CDR1 and CDR2 from the germline V gene are SGDLS and YYNGEE. V lost 3 bases to trimming and J lost 8 bases; unmatched junction nucleotides: 10. There are 15 residues in the CDR3. In DNA, the CDR3 is TGTGCCAGCAGCGAGCGACAGGGTATAGGGGGGGAGCTGTTTTTT. Encoded protein: CASSERQGIGGELFF.

The chain joins TRBV14 to TRBJ2-1; 7 bases agree with TRBD2. After removal of 1 base from V and 3 bases from J, the junction contained 3 bases not matched to a gene. CDR3 length: 15 residues. Germline V gives CDR1 SGHDN, CDR2 FVKESK. The CDR3 reads CASSQGLAYYNEQFF. DNA for the CDR3: TGTGCCAGCAGCCAAGGACTAGCATACTACAATGAGCAGTTCTTC.

The chain couples TRBV28 to TRBJ2-2; 8 nucleotides line up with TRBD1. The CDR3 sequence is 15 residues long. The V gene's germline CDR1 is MDHEN and CDR2 SYDVKM. The junction had 8 bases not matched to a gene; V was cut back by 4 bases and J by 7 bases. The DNA for the CDR3 is TGTGCCAGCAGTTCCCGGACAGGGAGGATCGGGGAGCTGTTTTTT. Its translation: CASSSRTGRIGELFF.

The rearrangement uses TRBV7-8 and TRBJ2-5; tentatively, D is TRBD2 (6 bases). Germline CDR1 is SGHVS and CDR2 is FQNEAQ. V dropped 4 bases and J dropped 5 bases, with 20 bases sitting between them. The CDR3 has 16 amino acids. The CDR3 sequence: CASSSMGLKGGETQYF. The CDR3 DNA reads TGTGCCAGCAGCTCAATGGGACTGAAGGGCGGTGAGACCCAGTACTTC.

The chain couples TRBV19 to TRBJ1-5; 7 bases are a match to TRBD1. The CDR3 spans 16 residues. Germline assignment: CDR1 LNHDA and CDR2 SQIVND (reference sequence). J was trimmed by 7 bases and V by 3 bases; bases with no gene match: 12. As DNA, the CDR3 is TGTGCCAGTAGTATCGGGCAGGGGGTCATCAAGCAGCCCCAGCATTTT. The encoded protein is CASSIGQGVIKQPQHF.

The genes are TRBV19 and TRBJ1-2; possible D gene TRBD1, 5 bases. The CDR3 contains 15 residues. Per germline, CDR1 LNHDA and CDR2 SQIVND (reference sequence). V dropped 2 bases and J dropped 4 bases, with 14 bases sitting between them. Written as DNA, the CDR3 is TGTGCCAGTAGTATATGGGGGGACCCCTCCTATGGCTACACCTTC. Translating gives CASSIWGDPSYGYTF.

V gene TRBV19 combines with J gene TRBJ1-1; TRBD1 is a possible D gene (5 bases). V was pared by 4 bases and J by 4 bases, with 16 bases between. The CDR3 covers 15 residues. Germline lookup yields CDR1 LNHDA and CDR2 SQIVND (reference sequence). CDR3 in amino acids: CASSSPGRGVTEAFF. The CDR3 DNA sequence: TGTGCCAGTAGTAGCCCGGGACGGGGGGTCACTGAAGCTTTCTTT.

The chain uses TRBV7-2 and TRBJ2-7; 10 positions agree with TRBD1. Trimming took 5 bases from V and 3 from J; bases not matched to a gene: 7. The CDR3 has 15 residues. In germline, CDR1 is SGHTA, CDR2 FQGNSA. The CDR3 region is CASSGRDRGNYEQYF. CDR3 in DNA: TGTGCCAGCAGCGGGCGGGACAGGGGCAACTACGAGCAGTACTTC.

The J gene is TRBJ2-1, the V gene TRBV11-2, with 10 bases aligning to TRBD1. In germline, CDR1 is SGHAT, CDR2 FQNNGV. V lost 7 bases, J lost 5 bases, and 8 bases stayed unmatched. The CDR3 loop spans 15 amino acids. The CDR3 loop is CASTSGTGDHNEQFF. CDR3 sequence (DNA): TGTGCCAGCACTTCCGGGACAGGGGACCACAATGAGCAGTTCTTC.

This chain connects TRBV3-1 (or the pseudogene TRBV3-2) to TRBJ2-3, with 7 positions matching TRBD2. Germline CDR1 reads LGHDT; CDR2 reads YNNKEL (reference sequence). The V segment lost 4 bases and the J segment 0 bases; nucleotides outside the gene matches: 10. This CDR3 spans 17 amino acids. For the CDR3, the DNA is TGTGCCAGCAGCCCGGGGAGGGTGGCATCTAGCACAGATACGCAGTATTTT. This translates into CASSPGRVASSTDTQYF.

The J gene is TRBJ2-7, the V gene TRBV9, with TRBD2 identical over 7 bases. This CDR3 has 17 residues. Looked up from germline, CDR1 is SGDLS and CDR2 is YYNGEE. V was clipped by 4 bases and J by 0 bases; unmatched bases: 13. The CDR3 is CASSPEIAGSSSYEQYF. In DNA form, the CDR3 reads TGTGCCAGCAGCCCCGAAATAGCGGGCTCTAGCTCCTACGAGCAGTACTTC.

CDR3 in amino acids: CASSMGLARYEQFF. The CDR3 bases are TGTGCCAGCAGCATGGGACTAGCGAGGTATGAGCAGTTCTTC. The V gene is TRBV7-2, the J gene TRBJ2-1; the match to TRBD2 covers 10 bases. Germline V gene data show CDR1 as SGHTA and CDR2 as FQGNSA. The V gene end was trimmed by 5 bases and the J gene end by 8 bases; junction bases not matched to a gene: 6. The CDR3 spans 14 residues.

As for this clone: Other DNA sequences of this sample code for an identical CDR3. The chain combines TRBV10-2 with TRBJ1-5, with TRBD1 identical over 8 bases. The trim removed 6 bases at V and 0 bases at J, leaving 1 base unmatched. The CDR3 runs 14 residues. CDR1 and CDR2 from the germline V gene are WSHSY and SAAADI. CDR3 amino acids: CASRQGGSNQPQHF. Here the CDR3 DNA reads TGCGCCAGCAGACAGGGGGGTAGCAATCAGCCCCAGCATTTT.

The chain joins TRBV5-4 to TRBJ2-6; D not resolved. The V end was cut by 4 bases, the J end by 2 bases, with 4 bases between. Germline V lookup: CDR1 SGHNT, CDR2 YYREEE (reference sequence). The CDR3 runs 13 residues. The CDR3 loop is CASSQTGANVLTF. CDR3 nucleotide sequence: TGTGCCAGCAGCCAAACTGGGGCCAACGTCCTGACTTTC.

For this clone: Other DNA sequences in the same sample also yield this CDR3. V is TRBV28 and J is TRBJ1-4; 7 nucleotides line up with TRBD1. Trimming removed 6 bases from V and 8 bases from J; junction bases left unmatched: 6. The CDR3 contains 13 residues. Germline V gene data show CDR1 as MDHEN and CDR2 as SYDVKM. The CDR3 here is CASSLTGLEKLFF. CDR3 coding DNA: TGTGCCAGCAGCTTGACAGGGCTCGAAAAACTGTTTTTT.

The CDR3 bases are TGTGCCAGCAGCTTGTGGTTCGGGACAGGGCGTTGGGGAAACACCATATATTTT. Translation: CASSLWFGTGRWGNTIYF. The gene calls are TRBV5-6 and TRBJ1-3; 9 nucleotides match TRBD1. With V trimmed by 1 base and J by 4 bases, 12 bases remained unmatched. The CDR3 is made up of 18 amino acids. Germline CDR1 reads SGHDT; CDR2 reads YYEEEE.

The chain combines TRBV5-6 with TRBJ1-1; D remains ambiguous. The CDR3 sequence is 13 residues long. Trimming pared 2 bases from V and 0 bases from J, leaving 5 bases between. Germline CDR1 is SGHDT and CDR2 is YYEEEE. The CDR3 DNA reads as TGTGCCAGCAGCTTCTCAGTGAACACTGAAGCTTTCTTT. It specifies CASSFSVNTEAFF. Drawing the rest from reference TRBV5-6 and TRBJ1-1, the complete variable domain is DAGVTQSPTHLIKTRGQQVTLRCSPKSGHDTVSWYQQALGQGPQFIFQYYEEEERQRGNFPDRFSGHQFPNYSSELNVNALLLGDSALYLCASSFSVNTEAFFGQGTRLTVV.

The rearrangement joins TRBV28 to TRBJ1-5; a weak D match, TRBD1 (6 bases). This CDR3 has 13 residues. The germline CDR1 and CDR2 sequences are MDHEN and SYDVKM. V lost 6 bases and J 6 bases, leaving 12 bases between the germline ends. CDR3 region: CASRQGFFQPQHF. CDR3 coding DNA: TGTGCCAGCAGACAGGGATTTTTTCAGCCCCAGCATTTT.

The V call is TRBV6-2 or TRBV6-3, the J call TRBJ1-3; D not certain. This CDR3 contains 15 residues. V lost 2 bases to trimming and J lost 2 bases, with 10 bases between them. Germline CDR1 is MNHEY and CDR2 is SVGEGT. The CDR3 region is CASSYEGYTGNTIYF. Here the CDR3 DNA reads TGTGCCAGCAGTTACGAGGGATATACTGGAAACACCATATATTTT.

The rearrangement joins TRBV9 to TRBJ1-1; maybe TRBD1 (5 bases). V was pared by 4 bases and J by 4 bases, with 17 bases between. The CDR3 is made up of 15 amino acids. The germline CDR1 and CDR2 sequences are SGDLS and YYNGEE. In nucleotides, the CDR3 is TGTGCCAGCAGCCCCCAAGACAGCCGAATCACTGAAGCTTTCTTT. Translating it yields CASSPQDSRITEAFF.